These 13 T cell receptor beta chains came from one sample sequenced in a study of post-analysis software for immune sequencing data. These TCRs' antigens remain unknown. General study points: Five or six TRBV segments were more frequent in patients than controls; TRBV5-6, TRBV5-1 and TRBV20-1 belonged to this group.

Libraries were made from TCR beta cDNA, and they carried unique molecular identifiers. MiXCR, run by TCRdb on the PCR reads, gives a single entry per CDR3 protein. The table records roughly 540,000 distinct CDR3 sequences, 34% of them present only once. The specimen was blood. All receptors come from a girl aged 2-17 years with multiple sclerosis.

V is TRBV5-1 and J is TRBJ1-1; D uncertain. Trimming shortened V by 0 bases and J by 6 bases, and 9 bases separated the two germline ends. CDR1 SGHRS and CDR2 YFSETQ come from the germline V gene. The CDR3 covers 13 residues. The CDR3 region is CASSLEVQSEAFF. DNA of the CDR3: TGCGCCAGCAGCTTGGAAGTTCAGTCTGAAGCTTTCTTT.

This clonotype was seen only a few times. The V call is TRBV12-3 or TRBV12-4, the J call TRBJ2-1; tentatively, D is TRBD2 (6 bases). This CDR3 has 16 residues. V shed 5 bases and J shed 7 bases, with 21 bases lying between them. The CDR3, as DNA: TGTGCCAGCAGTGGAGCCCTAGCGCAGATAGCTAATGAGCAGTTCTTC. This encodes CASSGALAQIANEQFF.

The genes are TRBV2 and TRBJ2-5; 12 positions agree with TRBD1. Germline values: CDR1 SNHLY, CDR2 FYNNEI. V shed 3 bases, J shed 11 bases, and the junction held 10 bases outside the gene matches. The CDR3 covers 15 residues. CDR3 in amino acids: CASSEGQGALYEQYF. In DNA form, the CDR3 reads TGTGCCAGCAGTGAGGGACAGGGGGCTTTGTATGAGCAGTACTTC.

The chain links TRBV11-2 to TRBJ2-5; D is unresolved. With 5 bases removed from V and 3 bases from J, the gap between germline ends came to 22 bases. Germline V gene sequence: CDR1 SGHAT, CDR2 FQNNGV. This CDR3 region has 17 residues. This CDR3 is CASSDGQAYAEEETQYF. For the CDR3, the DNA is TGTGCCAGCAGCGACGGGCAGGCCTACGCAGAAGAAGAGACCCAGTACTTC.

V is TRBV7-9 and J is TRBJ2-3; D call uncertain. Germline lookup yields CDR1 SEHNR and CDR2 FQNEAQ (reference sequence). Trimming cost V 4 bases and J 1 base, with 9 bases left between them. The CDR3 consists of 14 residues. The CDR3 reads CASSSARGTDTQYF. CDR3 DNA: TGTGCCAGCAGCTCAGCCCGGGGCACAGATACGCAGTATTTT.

This clonotype has a count of ten or more. The gene calls are TRBV7-6 and TRBJ2-1; D is uncertain. Germline V CDR1 and CDR2: SGHVS, FNYEAQ. V was cut by 1 base and J by 7 bases, with 8 bases left in between. This CDR3 has 13 amino acids. CDR3 in amino acids: CASSLGNGNEQFF. CDR3 sequence (DNA): TGTGCCAGCAGCTTAGGAAACGGGAATGAGCAGTTCTTC.

The CDR3 bases are TGCAGTGCTCCTACAGGGTACGAGCAGTACTTC. This gives the protein CSAPTGYEQYF. The chain carries TRBV20-1 and TRBJ2-4, with TRBD1 as a possible D gene (6 bases). The last part of the DNA fits TRBJ2-7 better; the J call may be wrong. The germline CDR1 and CDR2 sequences are DFQATT and SNEGSKA (reference sequence). The CDR3 totals 11 residues.

Many counts were recorded for this clonotype. The rearrangement links TRBV15 to TRBJ2-1, with D maybe TRBD2 (6 bases). CDR3 length: 18 residues. Trimming removed 0 bases from V and 10 bases from J, with 25 bases in between. The germline V gene encodes CDR1 LNHNV and CDR2 YYDKDF (reference sequence). DNA for the CDR3: TGTGCCACCAGCAGAGATCTCAACGCGGGGCTCCGAGGGCTCGAGCAGTTCTTC. Its protein is CATSRDLNAGLRGLEQFF.

The chain uses TRBV7-3 and TRBJ1-2, with 7 nucleotides matching TRBD1. Unmatched junction bases numbered 9, after V lost 3 bases and J lost 8 bases. The CDR3 is 14 amino acids. Germline lookup yields CDR1 SGHTA and CDR2 FQGTGA. In DNA, the CDR3 is TGTGCCAGCAGCTTCCGGGACAGACCCATGGGCTACACCTTC. It is translated as CASSFRDRPMGYTF.

This chain uses TRBV12-3 or TRBV12-4 with TRBJ1-6, with no clear D. V was shortened by 1 base and J by 2 bases, with 6 bases between the two germline ends. This CDR3 region has 15 residues. CDR3 coding DNA: TGTGCCAGCAGTTTAGGGACCCCCTATAATTCACCCCTCCACTTT. This sequence encodes CASSLGTPYNSPLHF.

This clonotype was seen many times. The chain carries TRBV5-1 and TRBJ2-5; D remains unclear. V lost 0 bases and J lost 4, with 13 bases in between. Germline assignment: CDR1 SGHRS and CDR2 YFSETQ. The CDR3 extends over 15 amino acids. This CDR3 reads CASSLDVRKVETQYF. CDR3 nucleotide sequence: TGCGCCAGCAGCTTGGATGTTCGAAAGGTAGAGACCCAGTACTTC.

The J gene is TRBJ1-1, the V gene TRBV3-1; TRBD1 matches at 8 bases. Germline CDR1 LGHDT, CDR2 YNNKEL (reference sequence). The CDR3 is 13 residues long. Unmatched junction bases numbered 6, after V lost 4 bases and J lost 8 bases. This CDR3 is CASSPSGGGEAFF. In nucleotides, the CDR3 is TGTGCCAGCAGCCCGTCAGGGGGCGGAGAAGCTTTCTTT.

This chain links TRBV5-1 with TRBJ2-1, with a weak D call TRBD1 (6 bases). The V and J ends lost 4 bases and 0 bases respectively, with 14 bases between them. The germline gives CDR1 SGHRS, CDR2 YFSETQ. The CDR3 runs 16 residues. The CDR3 DNA is TGCGCCAGCAGCCCGAGACAGGTGAGCTCCTACAATGAGCAGTTCTTC. As protein: CASSPRQVSSYNEQFF.